One TCR beta chain is described in this entry. The antigen is undetermined. The record originates from a study of T cell responses to AZD1222 COVID-19 vaccine. Method: immunoSEQ multiplex PCR; TCRdb's copy keeps in-frame clones and lacks some. This sample has about 140,000 clones, with under 95% found just once. Study-wide results and limits: Donor demographics were predominantly white British with a female majority; clonal diversity may be underestimated.

Unmatched junction bases numbered 7, after V lost 4 bases and J lost 9 bases. This CDR3 contains 16 residues. Germline V lookup: CDR1 KGHDR, CDR2 SFDVKD. The V call is TRBV24-1, the J call TRBJ2-1; 14 bases line up with TRBD2. The sequence was obtained from an adult who received the MenACWY meningococcal vaccine as a control. The input for sequencing was peripheral blood, taken 28 days after the second dose of the MenACWY control vaccine. CDR3 protein: CATSERGLAGAIEQFF. The CDR3 DNA reads TGTGCCACCAGTGAGCGGGGACTAGCGGGAGCTATTGAGCAGTTCTTC.